The T cell receptor beta chain described here comes from a study of blood T cell repertoires in COVID-19. Overall study: Nucleic acid was either cDNA or gDNA, and it came from T cells, B-cell-depleted T cells, or PBMCs.

Germline CDR1 SGHDN, CDR2 FVKESK. Trimming took 4 bases from V and 3 from J, leaving 6 bases between them. This CDR3 contains 13 residues. Authors' analysis steps: Reference gene primer amplification gave nucleated cell count estimates. Profiling relied on immunoSEQ multiplex PCR, and the TCRdb table lists in-frame clones only, not all of them. V and J calls and clone size follow that table, whereas D and trimming were derived from the DNA. This table holds 230,000 or so clones, around 80% found once. V and J are TRBV14 and TRBJ1-4; no definite D call. The sequence was obtained from a woman between 40 and 55 years old who had recovered from COVID-19. The sample comprised peripheral blood. The CDR3 region has the DNA TGTGCCAGCAGCCGTACAGCTAATGAAAAACTGTTTTTT. Amino acids: CASSRTANEKLFF. Full variable domain (remainder filled in from reference TRBV14 and TRBJ1-4): EAGVTQFPSHSVIEKGQTVTLRCDPISGHDNLYWYRRVMGKEIKFLLHFVKESKQDESGMPNNRFLAERTGGTYSTLKVQPAELEDSGVYFCASSRTANEKLFFGSGTQLSVL.